This is a list of T cell receptor beta chains from one sample in a study of Ad26.COV2.S vaccination and SARS-CoV-2 variants. Only in-frame clones appear in the TCRdb table, and some are missing; sequencing was by immunoSEQ multiplex PCR. The data contain 350,000 to 500,000 clones, over 75% of them singletons. Sample: peripheral blood, taken in a trial of Ad26.COV2.S vaccine versus placebo. The source of these receptors is a person between 18 and 65 years old who received the Ad26.COV2.S COVID-19 vaccine or a placebo. Both conserved end residues are part of each CDR3. The D gene is left open where the match is weak.

>TRBV9|TRBJ2-1|TRBD2
CASSPLGLAGGNEQFF
>TRBV4-3|TRBJ2-7|TRBD1
CASSQDIPLQGEGAYEQYF
>TRBV5-4|TRBJ1-1|.
CASSLNQNTEAFF
>TRBV15|TRBJ2-1|TRBD2
CATSRLAGGENNEQFF
>TRBV5-6|TRBJ2-7|TRBD1
CASSPGTGGAISYEQYF
>TRBV7-2|TRBJ2-2|TRBD1
CASRRTGTGARGELFF
>TRBV5-6|TRBJ2-1|.
CASSLAGDGSYNEQFF
>TRBV4-3|TRBJ2-1|TRBD2
CASSQDIRTSRNNEQFF
>TRBV12-3/TRBV12-4|TRBJ1-1|.
CASSRNTEAFF
>TRBV7-2|TRBJ2-5|TRBD2
CASSLADQETQYF
>TRBV29-1|TRBJ1-6|.
CSVLIDGSPLHF
>TRBV10-3|TRBJ1-3|.
CAISDWLKRRGNTIYF
>TRBV2|TRBJ1-6|.
CASSYGPGFGSYNSPLHF
>TRBV9|TRBJ1-4|.
CASSTRAGRNEKLFF
>TRBV24-1|TRBJ2-5|TRBD2
CATSEWTSGQETQYF
>TRBV7-2|TRBJ2-5|.
CASSVDLAYQETQYF
>TRBV6-2/TRBV6-3|TRBJ2-6|TRBD1
CASSYWTGTGAGANVLTF
>TRBV5-5|TRBJ1-1|TRBD1
CASRLSGGTEAFF
>TRBV14|TRBJ2-2|.
CASSQELGGAGELFF
>TRBV9|TRBJ1-2|.
CASSAGDSVGGYTF
>TRBV5-1|TRBJ1-1|.
CASSLVGGEVNTEAFF
>TRBV7-9|TRBJ2-7|.
CASSFKVGEQYF
>TRBV7-3|TRBJ2-6|.
CASSLRTVSGANVLTF
>TRBV7-2|TRBJ2-2|TRBD2
CASSPGLGIPRELFF
>TRBV4-2|TRBJ1-4|.
CASSRRYLANEKLFF
>TRBV3-1/TRBV3-2|TRBJ1-1|.
CASSQDRPGLNTEAFF
>TRBV6-2/TRBV6-3|TRBJ2-1|TRBD2
CASSKSSGTRYNEQFF
>TRBV18|TRBJ1-5|.
CASSAQGNQPQHF